This TCR beta chain was obtained from a study of T cell repertoires in urothelial bladder cancer. Study background: A few lesions each were cT0, cTa, cT1, and cT2 or greater.

CDR3 length: 18 residues. The V gene's germline CDR1 is SGDLS and CDR2 YYNGEE. V lost 3 bases and J lost 5, with 26 bases in between. A remark on this clone: The antigen is undetermined.

Findings of the study overall: Urothelial carcinoma specimens: median approximately 5,400 T cells versus roughly 26,000 in benign. Infiltrating lymphocytes: median 2% in carcinoma versus about 12% in benign specimens. One T-cell clone reached up to roughly 15% of carcinoma infiltrating lymphocytes.

Produced via immunoSEQ multiplex PCR; TCRdb's table is partial and in-frame only. The sample lists under 13,000 clones, 68% occurring once. The sequencing sample was made of tumor-infiltrating cells from bladder cancer. The chain employs TRBV9 and TRBJ1-2; D is possibly TRBD1 (6 bases). This TCR was recovered from a human donor with a benign inflammatory bladder lesion. CDR3 coding DNA: TGTGCCAGCAGCGCAAACGAACTCCAGGGGAGTAAGGGGTATGGCTACACCTTC. As protein: CASSANELQGSKGYGYTF.